The next 8 T cell receptor beta chains were all read from a single sample in a study of T cells in Graves' hyperthyroidism and ophthalmopathy. The TCR beta CDR3 regions underwent amplification using RNA transcripts as the source. A first-round RT-PCR of the TCR CDR3 used the HTBI primer set. Using its own MiXCR run on the multiplex PCR reads, TCRdb lists one record per CDR3 protein. The repertoire holds 660,000 or so distinct CDR3 sequences, with about 20% as singletons. The sequenced sample was blood. The receptor source for this set is a man between 25 and 39 years old with Graves' ophthalmopathy.

This clonotype was counted between two and nine times. This chain's CDR3 is CASSVPLGLAQETQYF. Here the CDR3 DNA reads TGTGCCAGCAGTGTACCCCTGGGACTAGCTCAAGAGACCCAGTACTTC. The rearrangement links TRBV13 to TRBJ2-5; 9 bases line up with TRBD2. Germline CDR1 PRHDT, CDR2 FYEKMQ (reference sequence). The CDR3 spans 16 residues. Germline trimming cut 6 bases from V and 2 bases from J; bases unmatched to any gene: 10. Filled out from reference TRBV13 and TRBJ2-5, the complete variable domain reads AAGVIQSPRHLIKEKRETATLKCYPIPRHDTVYWYQQGPGQDPQFLISFYEKMQSDKGSIPDRFSAQQFSDYHSELNMSSLELGDSALYFCASSVPLGLAQETQYFGPGTRLLVL.

The rearrangement joins TRBV28 to TRBJ2-3, with unresolved D. V was clipped by 9 bases and J by 0 bases, with 7 bases between them. CDR1 MDHEN and CDR2 SYDVKM come from the germline V gene. This CDR3 spans 12 amino acids. The CDR3 DNA sequence: TGTGCCAGAGCGTTTAGCACAGATACGCAGTATTTT. Its protein is CARAFSTDTQYF.

Only a few counts were recorded for this clonotype. The chain couples TRBV7-8 to TRBJ2-3; 12 positions match TRBD2. The length of the CDR3 is 16 residues. The germline V gene has CDR1 SGHVS and CDR2 FQNEAQ. The V and J ends lost 7 bases and 5 bases, in that order; junction bases with no gene match: 10. The CDR3 reads CASNRLAGVREDTQYF. Here the CDR3 DNA reads TGTGCCAGCAACCGACTAGCGGGAGTACGTGAAGATACGCAGTATTTT.

This clonotype was found a few times. The V call is TRBV6-2 or TRBV6-3, the J call TRBJ2-1; D possibly corresponds to TRBD1 (6 bases). Trimming pared 4 bases from V and 1 base from J, leaving 14 bases between. The germline V gene encodes CDR1 MNHEY and CDR2 SVGEGT. This CDR3 has 16 amino acids. The CDR3 here is CASSSTPGVSYNEQFF. DNA of the CDR3: TGTGCCAGCAGTTCAACCCCAGGGGTTTCCTACAATGAGCAGTTCTTC.

For this clonotype: Being one base from a much bigger clone, this may be a read error. The V gene is TRBV11-2, the J gene TRBJ1-1; TRBD1 might be the D (6 bases). Germline CDR1 reads SGHAT; CDR2 reads FQNNGV. Trimming took off 6 bases at V and 1 base at J, with 12 bases between the two ends. This CDR3 has 14 residues. The CDR3 protein is CASRSGTQNTEAFF. For the CDR3, the DNA is TGTGCCAGCAGATCCGGGACACAGAACACTGAAGCTTTCTTT.

CDR3 residues: CASSYVRVTDTQYF. CDR3 in DNA: TGTGCCAGCAGTTACGTAAGGGTTACAGATACGCAGTATTTT. This chain uses TRBV6-2 or TRBV6-3 with TRBJ2-3; D gene ambiguous. The germline V gene encodes CDR1 MNHEY and CDR2 SVGEGT. Trimming took off 2 bases at V and 3 bases at J, with 9 bases between the two ends. This CDR3 is built from 14 residues.

In its sample, this clonotype was seen many times. This chain links TRBV20-1 with TRBJ2-1; tentatively, D is TRBD2 (5 bases). CDR3 length: 11 amino acids. The germline gives CDR1 DFQATT, CDR2 SNEGSKA (reference sequence). V was trimmed by 3 bases and J by 9 bases, leaving 9 bases between them. In DNA form, the CDR3 reads TGCAGTGCTAGGGACTCCGGTGAGCAGTTCTTC. Translation gives CSARDSGEQFF.

This clonotype was detected a few times. It may be a read error: a sequence one base away is much more abundant. The chain uses TRBV13 and TRBJ2-1; D unclear. This CDR3 has 13 residues. Trimming pared 2 bases from V and 1 base from J, leaving 3 bases between. Germline V gives CDR1 PRHDT, CDR2 FYEKMQ (reference sequence). For the CDR3, the DNA is TGTGCCAGCAGCTTAAAGTCCTACAATGAGCAGTTCTTC. It is translated as CASSLKSYNEQFF. The variable domain in full, completed from reference TRBV13 and TRBJ2-1, reads AAGVIQSPRHLIKEKRETATLKCYPIPRHDTVYWYQQGPGQDPQFLISFYEKMQSDKGSIPDRFSAQQFSDYHSELNMSSLELGDSALYFCASSLKSYNEQFFGPGTRLTVL.